The 27 T cell receptor beta chains below come from one sample, sequenced in a study of CD8 T cells in Susac syndrome. An amount of RNA that ranged from about 0.45 to 1 ug was reverse transcribed with random hexamers. TCRdb ran MiXCR on the immunoSEQ multiplex PCR reads and lists one entry per CDR3 protein. The data contain about 300,000 distinct CDR3 sequences, 89% of them singletons. Material: CD8+ T cells from PBMCs. These TCRs come from a human donor with multiple sclerosis.

The chain couples TRBV29-1 to TRBJ1-1; D is uncertain. The ends were cut back, 6 bases at V and 11 bases at J, with 19 bases in the middle. CDR1 SQVTM and CDR2 ANQGSEA come from the germline V gene. CDR3 length equals 12 residues. The chain's CDR3 is CSVLRGMVGAFF. The CDR3 nucleotides are TGCAGCGTACTGCGGGGAATGGTAGGCGCTTTCTTT.

The chain links TRBV5-6 to TRBJ2-3, with D perhaps being TRBD1 or TRBD2 (5 bases each). Trimming took 6 bases from V and 4 from J, leaving 18 bases between them. The CDR3 has 15 amino acids. The germline V gene encodes CDR1 SGHDT and CDR2 YYEEEE. DNA for the CDR3: TGTGCCAGCACCCTATTGGGGGTCGGGGCAGATACGCAGTATTTT. Amino acids: CASTLLGVGADTQYF.

This clonotype has a single count. Sequence at one end of the junction differs from germline and may be a read error. The gene calls are TRBV7-7 and TRBJ2-1; the D is unclear. This CDR3 region has 13 residues. The germline V gene has CDR1 SSHAT and CDR2 FNYEAQ (reference sequence). CDR3 sequence reads: CASSPLIHDEQFF. The CDR3, as DNA: TGTGCTAGCAGCCCCCTAATCCACGATGAGCAGTTCTTC.

The chain carries TRBV20-1 and TRBJ2-7, with D perhaps TRBD1 or TRBD2 (5 bases each). The CDR3 length is 14 residues. Per the germline V gene, CDR1 is DFQATT and CDR2 is SNEGSKA (reference sequence). Trimming shortened V by 3 bases and J by 0 bases, and 12 bases separated the two germline ends. CDR3 amino acids: CSARGVSDSYEQYF. The CDR3, as DNA: TGCAGTGCTAGGGGGGTTAGCGACTCCTACGAGCAGTACTTC.

The V gene is TRBV3-1, the J gene TRBJ2-5; TRBD2 matches 8 bases. The CDR3 has 16 residues. Germline V gene sequence: CDR1 LGHDT, CDR2 YNNKEL (reference sequence). V trimming: 4 bases; J trimming: 7 bases; junction bases outside the gene matches: 14. The DNA for the CDR3 is TGTGCCAGCAGCCGTGTTATGGCGGGAGGCCCTGGGACCCAGTACTTC. Residues: CASSRVMAGGPGTQYF.

The gene calls are TRBV7-9 and TRBJ2-1, with TRBD2 matching over 10 bases. The germline gives CDR1 SEHNR, CDR2 FQNEAQ (reference sequence). J was trimmed by 5 bases and V by 5 bases; bases with no gene match: 12. The CDR3 contains 17 residues. In DNA form, the CDR3 reads TGTGCCAGCAGCCTCTCTCTAGCGGGAGATTACCACAATGAGCAGTTCTTC. Protein product: CASSLSLAGDYHNEQFF.

The V gene is TRBV14, the J gene TRBJ1-2, with 9 bases fitting TRBD1. Germline CDR1 and CDR2: SGHDN and FVKESK. The CDR3 runs to 15 residues. V was pared by 0 bases and J by 8 bases, with 7 bases of the junction left unmatched. The CDR3 region is CASSQDVTGGGGYTF. The CDR3 nucleotides read TGTGCCAGCAGCCAAGATGTAACAGGGGGCGGAGGCTACACCTTC.

The rearrangement uses TRBV3-1 and TRBJ1-1; perhaps TRBD1 as D (6 bases). V shed 10 bases and J shed 8 bases, with 14 bases lying between them. Germline loops: CDR1 LGHDT, CDR2 YNNKEL (reference sequence). There are 11 residues in the CDR3. This chain's CDR3 is CAIPGGPEAFF. The CDR3 nucleotides are TGTGCCATTCCGGGGGGGCCCGAAGCTTTCTTT.

This clonotype was counted a single time. This sequence joins TRBV4-3 and TRBJ1-5; the D is unclear. The germline gives CDR1 LGHNA, CDR2 YSLEER. Between the trimmed V and J ends, which lost 0 bases and 1 base, there was a span of 22 bases. The CDR3 sequence is 20 residues long. CDR3 DNA sequence: TGCGCCAGCAGCCAAGATTGGGGAGACACCCTTCTCAGCAGCAATCAGCCCCAGCATTTT. Protein product: CASSQDWGDTLLSSNQPQHF.

The genes are TRBV20-1 and TRBJ2-1; 8 bases map to TRBD2. This CDR3 region has 16 residues. After removal of 2 bases from V and 8 bases from J, the junction contained 14 bases not matched to a gene. The germline V gene encodes CDR1 DFQATT and CDR2 SNEGSKA (reference sequence). Here the CDR3 DNA reads TGCAGTGCTAGATCCTTAGTAGCGGGACTCTGGGATGAGCAGTTCTTC. The encoded protein is CSARSLVAGLWDEQFF.

The gene calls are TRBV9 and TRBJ2-5, with D possibly matching TRBD1 (6 bases). The CDR3 has 16 residues. Looked up from germline, CDR1 is SGDLS and CDR2 is YYNGEE. Trimming shortened V by 0 bases and J by 2 bases, and 14 bases separated the two germline ends. The CDR3 loop is CASSVVVGALQETQYF. The CDR3 DNA is TGTGCCAGCAGCGTAGTCGTGGGGGCATTACAAGAGACCCAGTACTTC.

The chain joins TRBV28 to TRBJ2-6; D is possibly TRBD1 (5 bases). Trimming stripped 3 bases from V and 0 bases from J, with 12 bases between. There are 17 residues in the CDR3. Germline CDR1 and CDR2: MDHEN and SYDVKM. The CDR3 sequence is CASSLDTSSSGANVLTF. The DNA for the CDR3 is TGTGCCAGCAGTTTGGACACCTCAAGCTCTGGGGCCAACGTCCTGACTTTC.

The chain is built from TRBV24-1 and TRBJ1-5, with TRBD1 matching 10 bases. This CDR3 comprises 16 residues. From germline, CDR1 is KGHDR and CDR2 SFDVKD. The V segment lost 2 bases and the J segment 4 bases; nucleotides outside the gene matches: 4. CDR3 sequence: CATSDSGTGENQPQHF. The CDR3, as DNA: TGTGCCACCAGTGATTCCGGGACAGGGGAGAATCAGCCCCAGCATTTT.

This rearrangement joins TRBV7-9 to TRBJ2-5, with D possibly being TRBD2 (6 bases). The CDR3 spans 16 residues. The germline gives CDR1 SEHNR, CDR2 FQNEAQ (reference sequence). The V end lost 1 base, the J end lost 5 bases, and 17 bases lay between the germline ends. Here the CDR3 reads CASSLVGDLARETQYF. The CDR3 DNA is TGTGCCAGCAGCTTAGTCGGCGATCTAGCGAGGGAGACCCAGTACTTC.

The chain carries TRBV6-2 or TRBV6-3 and TRBJ2-1; perhaps TRBD1 as D (6 bases). CDR1 is MNHEY, CDR2 SVGEGT, per germline. Trimming took off 2 bases at V and 14 bases at J, with 16 bases between the two ends. The CDR3 runs to 13 residues. The CDR3 DNA reads TGTGCCAGCAGTTACGAGGAAACAGGGAATGAGTTCTTC. It encodes CASSYEETGNEFF.

The sample holds one count of this clonotype. The rearrangement uses TRBV28 and TRBJ2-7; 9 bases fit TRBD1. The CDR3 extends over 15 amino acids. J lost 3 bases, V lost 4 bases, and 7 bases had no gene match. The germline V gene has CDR1 MDHEN and CDR2 SYDVKM. CDR3 DNA sequence: TGTGCCAGCAGTTCTACAGGGGGCCCCGACTACGAGCAGTACTTC. Translated: CASSSTGGPDYEQYF.

CDR3 sequence reads: CASNPGQGGNEQFF. CDR3 nucleotides: TGTGCCAGCAACCCGGGACAGGGGGGCAATGAGCAGTTCTTC. V and J are TRBV7-9 and TRBJ2-1, with TRBD1 identical over 11 bases. Germline lookup yields CDR1 SEHNR and CDR2 FQNEAQ (reference sequence). The CDR3 sequence is 14 residues long. J lost 6 bases, V lost 7 bases, and 5 bases had no gene match.

The chain employs TRBV7-9 and TRBJ2-7; possibly TRBD2 for D (6 bases). The CDR3 sequence is 14 residues long. From germline, CDR1 is SEHNR and CDR2 FQNEAQ (reference sequence). Trimming took off 1 base at V and 6 bases at J, with 13 bases between the two ends. The DNA of the CDR3 is TGTGCCAGCAGCTTAGGACTAGATCGCGGCGAGCAGTACTTC. This translates into CASSLGLDRGEQYF.

The chain combines TRBV28 with TRBJ2-7; 7 bases map to TRBD1. V lost 2 bases, J lost 1 base, and 5 bases stayed unmatched. Germline loops: CDR1 MDHEN, CDR2 SYDVKM. The CDR3 totals 15 residues. The CDR3 loop reads CASSLRGRLSYEQYF. CDR3 nucleotide sequence: TGTGCCAGCAGTTTAAGGGGGCGTTTATCCTACGAGCAGTACTTC.

This chain uses TRBV7-9 with TRBJ2-2; 10 nucleotides align to TRBD2. This CDR3 has 19 amino acids. Germline CDR1 is SEHNR and CDR2 is FQNEAQ (reference sequence). Trimming cost V 5 bases and J 0 bases; bases outside gene matches: 12. CDR3 region: CASSANTGTSDSNTGELFF. DNA for the CDR3: TGTGCCAGCAGCGCGAATACCGGGACTAGCGACTCGAACACCGGGGAGCTGTTTTTT.

This chain uses TRBV4-2 with TRBJ1-5; D is uncertain. This CDR3 contains 16 residues. Germline V gene sequence: CDR1 LGHNA, CDR2 YNFKEQ. Trimming removed 0 bases at V and 1 base at J, with 10 bases between. CDR3 loop: CASSQEEWESNQPQHF. The CDR3 DNA sequence: TGTGCCAGCAGCCAAGAGGAGTGGGAAAGCAATCAGCCCCAGCATTTT.

The chain joins TRBV4-3 to TRBJ2-7, with D tentatively TRBD1 or TRBD2 (5 bases each). Per germline, CDR1 LGHNA and CDR2 YSLEER. The CDR3 runs to 15 residues. The germline V and J ends were trimmed by 0 bases and 4 bases, with 13 bases remaining between them. CDR3 amino acids: CASSQDSPGTYEQYF. The CDR3 bases are TGCGCCAGCAGCCAAGATAGTCCAGGGACGTACGAGCAGTACTTC.

The rearrangement uses TRBV10-3 and TRBJ1-1, with TRBD1 identical over 8 bases. The germline gives CDR1 ENHRY, CDR2 SYGVKD. Trimming removed 6 bases from V and 7 bases from J; junction bases left unmatched: 13. The CDR3 contains 15 residues. CDR3 nucleotides: TGTGCCATCAGGGAGGGTCCAGGGGGCTCTATTGAAGCTTTCTTT. Protein product: CAIREGPGGSIEAFF.

V is TRBV6-6 and J is TRBJ1-4, with a weak D call TRBD1 (5 bases). This CDR3 is 15 amino acids long. The V end lost 10 bases, the J end lost 1 base, and 16 bases lay between the germline ends. Germline loops: CDR1 MNHNY, CDR2 SVGAGI (reference sequence). In nucleotides, the CDR3 is TGTGCCATCAGGGCGGACGGCGGAACTAATGAAAAACTGTTTTTT. It codes for CAIRADGGTNEKLFF.

The chain is built from TRBV7-9 and TRBJ1-1; D gene uncertain. CDR1 and CDR2 from the germline V gene are SEHNR and FQNEAQ (reference sequence). There are 13 residues in the CDR3. Trimming removed 5 bases from V and 8 bases from J, with 15 bases in between. The CDR3 protein is CASSPPIDPEAFF. The CDR3 region has the DNA TGTGCCAGCAGCCCACCTATTGACCCGGAAGCTTTCTTT.

The rearrangement joins TRBV7-9 to TRBJ2-3, with TRBD2 matching over 11 bases. This CDR3 has 16 residues. Germline values: CDR1 SEHNR, CDR2 FQNEAQ (reference sequence). Unmatched junction bases numbered 4, after V lost 2 bases and J lost 3 bases. CDR3 sequence reads: CASSLTSGSLTDTQYF. The DNA for the CDR3 is TGTGCCAGCAGCTTAACTAGCGGGAGTCTGACAGATACGCAGTATTTT. The full variable domain, completed using reference TRBV7-9 and TRBJ2-3, is DTGVSQNPRHKITKRGQNVTFRCDPISEHNRLYWYRQTLGQGPEFLTYFQNEAQLEKSRLLSDRFSAERPKGSFSTLEIQRTEQGDSAMYLCASSLTSGSLTDTQYFGPGTRLTVL.

This rearrangement joins TRBV7-9 to TRBJ2-7, with D perhaps TRBD2 (5 bases). The CDR3 has 15 residues. Germline CDR1 reads SEHNR; CDR2 reads FQNEAQ (reference sequence). Trimming cost V 1 base and J 7 bases, with 17 bases left between them. The DNA of the CDR3 is TGTGCCAGCAGCTTAGGAGAAAGCTCCGAGCGGGAGCAGTACTTC. Its protein is CASSLGESSEREQYF.